One and the same sample provided the 30 T cell receptor beta chains below, sequenced in a study of blood T cell repertoires in COVID-19. Only in-frame clones appear in the TCRdb table, and some are missing; sequencing was by immunoSEQ multiplex PCR. The data contain some 400,000 clones, approximately 89% of them seen just once; the ten biggest clones take up 0.8% to 0.9%. The sample taken for sequencing was PBMCs or T cells enriched from blood (not recorded which). These receptor sequences come from a woman aged 35 to 49 who had been exposed to COVID-19.

The chain recombines TRBV30 with TRBJ1-2; 9 bases are shared with TRBD1. This CDR3 has 16 residues. Germline trimming cut 3 bases from V and 8 bases from J; bases unmatched to any gene: 16. From germline, CDR1 is GTSNPN and CDR2 SVGIG (reference sequence). CDR3 nucleotide sequence: TGTGCCTGGAGGATCCGGGACAGGGCCCCTCTTGGGGGCTACACCTTC. It is translated as CAWRIRDRAPLGGYTF.

The genes are TRBV5-1 and TRBJ1-1; unclear D gene. V lost 5 bases and J lost 1, with 15 bases in between. The CDR3 spans 15 residues. Germline assignment: CDR1 SGHRS and CDR2 YFSETQ. The CDR3 nucleotides read TGCGCCAGCAGTCGCGGGTCGGAACGGAACACTGAAGCTTTCTTT. This encodes CASSRGSERNTEAFF. The full variable domain, with the rest looked up from reference TRBV5-1 and TRBJ1-1, is KAGVTQTPRYLIKTRGQQVTLSCSPISGHRSVSWYQQTPGQGLQFLFEYFSETQRNKGNFPGRFSGRQFSNSRSEMNVSTLELGDSALYLCASSRGSERNTEAFFGQGTRLTVV.

The rearrangement joins TRBV25-1 to TRBJ2-1; 7 nucleotides line up with TRBD2. Trimming cost V 6 bases and J 6 bases; bases outside gene matches: 5. CDR3 size: 13 residues. The germline V gene has CDR1 MGHDK and CDR2 SYGVNS. The CDR3 DNA reads TGTGCCAGCAGGAGTTCGGGGGGCAATGAGCAGTTCTTC. This translates into CASRSSGGNEQFF.

This chain uses TRBV5-8 with TRBJ1-2, with a weak D call TRBD1 (6 bases). V was shortened by 4 bases and J by 3 bases, with 10 bases between the two germline ends. Germline-derived CDR1 and CDR2 are SGHTS and YDEGEE. There are 13 residues in the CDR3. The CDR3 here is CASSPRGYYGYTF. CDR3 sequence (DNA): TGTGCCAGCAGCCCGAGGGGGTACTATGGCTACACCTTC. Together with reference TRBV5-8 and TRBJ1-2, the CDR3 gives the full variable domain: EAGVTQSPTHLIKTRGQQATLRCSPISGHTSVYWYQQALGLGLQFLLWYDEGEERNRGNFPPRFSGRQFPNYSSELNVNALELEDSALYLCASSPRGYYGYTFGSGTRLTVV.

The chain combines TRBV7-2 with TRBJ2-7, with 11 positions matching TRBD1. Trimming at V came to 3 bases and at J to 5 bases, leaving 6 bases not matched to a gene. Germline V gives CDR1 SGHTA, CDR2 FQGNSA. The CDR3 consists of 15 residues. This chain's CDR3 is CASSLTGTGGNEQYF. In DNA, the CDR3 is TGTGCCAGCAGCTTGACCGGGACAGGGGGGAACGAGCAGTACTTC.

CDR3 protein: CASSSAGDPYGYTF. CDR3 nucleotide sequence: TGCGCCAGCAGCTCTGCGGGCGATCCCTATGGCTACACCTTC. The chain is built from TRBV5-1 and TRBJ1-2, with D unresolved. The CDR3 has 14 residues. Germline V gives CDR1 SGHRS, CDR2 YFSETQ. Trimming took 3 bases from V and 4 from J, leaving 13 bases between them.

V is TRBV6-5 and J is TRBJ2-3; D unclear. The ends were cut back, 7 bases at V and 4 bases at J, with 9 bases in the middle. Germline CDR1 and CDR2: MNHEY and SVGAGI. CDR3 size: 12 residues. CDR3 loop: CASMRLADTQYF. In nucleotides, the CDR3 is TGTGCCAGCATGCGGCTAGCAGATACGCAGTATTTT.

This clone has a single count. This rearrangement joins TRBV4-1 to TRBJ2-7; D is unresolved. Per the germline V gene, CDR1 is MGHRA and CDR2 is YSYEKL. This CDR3 spans 14 amino acids. Trimming pared 0 bases from V and 0 bases from J, leaving 6 bases between. CDR3 amino acids: CASSQEILSYEQYF. The CDR3 DNA sequence: TGCGCCAGCAGCCAAGAAATCCTCTCCTACGAGCAGTACTTC.

CDR3 loop: CASSPQDSYEQYF. The CDR3 nucleotides read TGTGCCAGCAGCCCCCAGGACAGCTACGAGCAGTACTTC. The V gene is TRBV9, the J gene TRBJ2-7; tentatively, D is TRBD1 (6 bases). V was pared by 4 bases and J by 3 bases, with 11 bases between. The CDR3 has 13 amino acids. Germline CDR1 and CDR2: SGDLS and YYNGEE.

In this sample, this clone turned up once. The gene calls are TRBV6-4 and TRBJ2-3; 7 bases align to TRBD1. Germline CDR1 and CDR2: MRHNA and SNTAGT. Losses at the gene ends were 6 bases for V and 0 bases for J; bases not matched to a gene: 9. CDR3 length: 16 residues. DNA for the CDR3: TGTGCCAGCAGATTTGGGACAGTTTGTAGCACAGATACGCAGTATTTT. As protein: CASRFGTVCSTDTQYF.

V gene TRBV18 combines with J gene TRBJ1-1; 9 bases agree with TRBD1. In germline, CDR1 is KGHSH, CDR2 LQKENI. V dropped 4 bases and J dropped 0; count of bases not matched to a gene: 6. This CDR3 is built from 16 residues. The CDR3 sequence is CASSLGQGLMNTEAFF. DNA of the CDR3: TGTGCCAGCTCACTAGGACAGGGGTTAATGAACACTGAAGCTTTCTTT.

The V gene is TRBV12-5, the J gene TRBJ1-5; TRBD1 aligns across 10 bases. V shed 5 bases and J 0 bases; nucleotides not matched to a gene: 4. Germline V gene data show CDR1 as LGHNT and CDR2 as FRNRAP. CDR3 size: 16 residues. The CDR3 sequence is CASGDGQGGSNQPQHF. The CDR3 nucleotides are TGTGCTAGTGGTGATGGACAGGGGGGTAGCAATCAGCCCCAGCATTTT.

The chain couples TRBV7-9 to TRBJ1-5, with no clear D. Trimming removed 2 bases at V and 4 bases at J, with 9 bases between. Germline values: CDR1 SEHNR, CDR2 FQNEAQ (reference sequence). CDR3 length: 14 residues. CDR3 sequence (DNA): TGTGCCAGCAGCTTAATCGGGGAGAATCAGCCCCAGCATTTT. As protein: CASSLIGENQPQHF.

The J gene is TRBJ1-5, the V gene TRBV19; TRBD1 matches at 8 bases. The CDR3 length is 17 residues. Germline V gene lookup returns CDR1 LNHDA and CDR2 SQIVND (reference sequence). Unmatched junction bases numbered 8, after V lost 2 bases and J lost 2 bases. CDR3 sequence: CASSISGGGMGNQPQHF. The CDR3 nucleotides read TGTGCCAGTAGTATATCAGGGGGCGGAATGGGCAATCAGCCCCAGCATTTT.

The chain links TRBV6-2 or TRBV6-3 to TRBJ2-7, with D possibly matching TRBD2 (5 bases). The V and J ends lost 5 bases and 1 base respectively, with 6 bases between them. CDR1 MNHEY and CDR2 SVGEGT come from the germline V gene. The length of the CDR3 is 12 residues. The CDR3 is CASSEGSYEQYF. The DNA of the CDR3 is TGTGCCAGCAGTGAGGGTTCCTACGAGCAGTACTTC.

This rearrangement joins TRBV15 to TRBJ1-6; D gene uncertain. V lost 0 bases and J 4 bases, leaving 7 bases between the germline ends. This CDR3 region has 15 residues. Germline CDR1 is LNHNV and CDR2 is YYDKDF (reference sequence). CDR3 in amino acids: CATSREATYNSPLHF. The CDR3 nucleotides are TGTGCCACCAGCAGAGAGGCGACATATAATTCACCCCTCCACTTT. The full variable domain, rest sourced from reference TRBV15 and TRBJ1-6, is DAMVIQNPRYQVTQFGKPVTLSCSQTLNHNVMYWYQQKSSQAPKLLFHYYDKDFNNEADTPDNFQSRRPNTSFCFLDIRSPGLGDTAMYLCATSREATYNSPLHFGNGTRLTVT.

The chain uses TRBV27 and TRBJ2-1; D is possibly TRBD1 (6 bases). CDR3 length: 16 amino acids. Looked up from germline, CDR1 is MNHEY and CDR2 is SMNVEV (reference sequence). V was pared by 5 bases and J by 4 bases, with 18 bases between. The CDR3: CASSGRTALTYNEQFF. In DNA, the CDR3 is TGTGCCAGCAGTGGACGGACAGCCCTTACGTACAATGAGCAGTTCTTC.

V and J are TRBV28 and TRBJ1-6; possibly TRBD1 for D (6 bases). Between the trimmed V and J ends, which lost 3 bases and 7 bases, there was a span of 13 bases. Germline V gives CDR1 MDHEN, CDR2 SYDVKM. The CDR3 contains 15 residues. In nucleotides, the CDR3 is TGTGCCAGCAGTTTGACAGGCGAGTCCAATTCACCCCTCCACTTT. Its translation is CASSLTGESNSPLHF.

The chain recombines TRBV20-1 with TRBJ2-3, with 10 bases lining up with TRBD2. V was clipped by 3 bases and J by 6 bases; unmatched bases: 9. The CDR3 covers 15 residues. From germline, CDR1 is DFQATT and CDR2 SNEGSKA (reference sequence). The CDR3 nucleotides read TGCAGTGCTAGTAGGAGCGGGAGGGAGTCGGATACGCAGTATTTT. Protein sequence: CSASRSGRESDTQYF.

The chain links TRBV6-5 to TRBJ2-7, with 7 bases lining up with TRBD1. Germline assignment: CDR1 MNHEY and CDR2 SVGAGI. The CDR3 extends over 15 amino acids. The ends lost 4 bases at V and 2 bases at J; junction bases unmatched: 8. DNA for the CDR3: TGTGCCAGCAGTTCATGGGACAGCTCCACCTACGAGCAGTACTTC. It translates to CASSSWDSSTYEQYF.

The chain is built from TRBV7-8 and TRBJ1-2; 9 bases map to TRBD1. The V gene's germline CDR1 is SGHVS and CDR2 FQNEAQ. J gave up 5 bases and V 5 bases, and 9 bases lay outside the gene matches. This CDR3 contains 15 residues. CDR3 amino acids: CASSPHRGPEYGYTF. CDR3 nucleotides: TGTGCCAGCAGCCCTCACAGGGGGCCGGAGTATGGCTACACCTTC.

The chain uses TRBV24-1 and TRBJ1-2; D gene uncertain. CDR3 length equals 13 residues. Germline CDR1 reads KGHDR; CDR2 reads SFDVKD. Between the trimmed V and J ends, which lost 4 bases and 3 bases, there was a span of 8 bases. The CDR3 reads CATSEQPHYGYTF. Written as DNA, the CDR3 is TGTGCCACCAGTGAACAGCCACACTATGGCTACACCTTC.

The count of this clone is one. The rearrangement links TRBV6-5 to TRBJ1-5; D is unclear. The CDR3 extends over 13 amino acids. Germline loops: CDR1 MNHEY, CDR2 SVGAGI. The germline V and J ends were trimmed by 6 bases and 0 bases, with 6 bases remaining between them. Here the CDR3 DNA reads TGTGCCAGCAGCGTTAATAGCAATCAGCCCCAGCATTTT. This gives the protein CASSVNSNQPQHF.

The chain uses TRBV5-1 and TRBJ2-3; TRBD2 matches at 10 bases. The length of the CDR3 is 15 residues. CDR1 is SGHRS, CDR2 YFSETQ, per germline. The trim removed 4 bases at V and 6 bases at J, leaving 8 bases unmatched. In DNA, the CDR3 is TGCGCCAGCAGCCCCCGGACTAGCGGCTACGATACGCAGTATTTT. Residues: CASSPRTSGYDTQYF.

This clone was seen only once. The chain uses TRBV30 and TRBJ1-2; the match to TRBD1 covers 7 bases. The junction had 6 bases not matched to a gene; V was cut back by 5 bases and J by 0 bases. The CDR3 loop spans 14 amino acids. Germline loops: CDR1 GTSNPN, CDR2 SVGIG (reference sequence). The CDR3 loop is CAWANDRANYGYTF. CDR3 coding DNA: TGTGCCTGGGCAAACGACAGGGCTAACTATGGCTACACCTTC.

This chain connects TRBV15 to TRBJ1-2; D remains unclear. V lost 0 bases and J lost 4, with 12 bases in between. There are 15 residues in the CDR3. Germline-derived CDR1 and CDR2 are LNHNV and YYDKDF (reference sequence). CDR3 residues: CATSRDSGVLYGYTF. The CDR3 nucleotides are TGTGCCACCAGCAGAGATAGCGGAGTCCTCTATGGCTACACCTTC.

This clone was counted a single time. The chain combines TRBV30 with TRBJ1-2; a possible D gene is TRBD1 (5 bases). Trimming removed 2 bases at V and 8 bases at J, with 15 bases between. Germline V CDR1 and CDR2: GTSNPN, SVGIG (reference sequence). The CDR3 is made up of 13 amino acids. The CDR3 here is CAWSSRRGRGYTF. The CDR3 nucleotides are TGTGCCTGGAGTAGTCGTAGGGGCAGGGGCTACACCTTC.

The chain recombines TRBV2 with TRBJ1-2, with D unclear. This CDR3 spans 15 amino acids. With 0 bases removed from V and 0 bases from J, the gap between germline ends came to 8 bases. Germline CDR1 and CDR2: SNHLY and FYNNEI. The CDR3 sequence: CASSEAGFANYGYTF. For the CDR3, the DNA is TGTGCCAGCAGTGAAGCCGGTTTTGCTAACTATGGCTACACCTTC.

The V call is TRBV5-1, the J call TRBJ1-2, with 7 bases that match TRBD1. The CDR3 has 15 amino acids. Germline V gene sequence: CDR1 SGHRS, CDR2 YFSETQ. V gave up 4 bases and J gave up 3 bases; unmatched junction bases: 9. The CDR3 DNA follows: TGCGCCAGCAGCCGGATTACAGGACAGGACTATGGCTACACCTTC. This translates into CASSRITGQDYGYTF.

This chain joins TRBV7-9 and TRBJ2-5, with 7 bases lining up with TRBD2. CDR1 is SEHNR, CDR2 FQNEAQ, per germline (reference sequence). V dropped 4 bases and J dropped 2; count of bases not matched to a gene: 10. The CDR3 is 16 amino acids. The CDR3 region is CASSSGAGITQETQYF. DNA for the CDR3: TGTGCCAGCAGCTCCGGAGCGGGGATAACTCAAGAGACCCAGTACTTC.